Listed below are T cell receptor beta chains from one sample, sequenced in a study of graft-versus-host responses after intestinal transplantation. Only in-frame clones appear in the TCRdb table, and some are missing; sequencing was by immunoSEQ multiplex PCR. This table holds 90,000 to 120,000 clones, 87% found once. Their specific antigens are unknown. The sequencing used unstimulated CD4+ T cells sorted from spleen or lymph node cells, collected before transplant. These TCRs come from a human donor who was the organ donor for an intestinal transplant. CDR3s include the opening cysteine and the closing phenylalanine or tryptophan.

CDR3aa | j_gene | v_gene
CASSISPDRGNQPQHF | TRBJ1-5 | TRBV19
CASSPWGVFEKLFF | TRBJ1-4 | TRBV7-2
CASSPLGMGETQYF | TRBJ2-5 | TRBV5-1
CASSLAGSGIADTQYF | TRBJ2-3 | TRBV7-2
CASSEGGGGSGNTIYF | TRBJ1-3 | TRBV6-1
CASSDWDPEKLFF | TRBJ1-4 | TRBV25-1
CASSRGTGEYEQYF | TRBJ2-7 | TRBV5-1
CSVVQGGRTGELFF | TRBJ2-2 | TRBV29-1
CASSLDLGSSGNTIYF | TRBJ1-3 | TRBV11-3
CASSSFSGRAAENIQYF | TRBJ2-4 | TRBV5-1
CASSPGGGKSYEQYF | TRBJ2-7 | TRBV28
CASSLHRGSYNSPLHF | TRBJ1-6 | TRBV7-3
CAISERYRTDTQYF | TRBJ2-3 | TRBV10-3
CASSLEGQGSPLHF | TRBJ1-6 | TRBV4-2